This TCR beta chain was profiled in a study of Ad26.COV2.S vaccination and SARS-CoV-2 variants. This CDR3 has 16 residues. The V segment lost 5 bases and the J segment 8 bases; nucleotides outside the gene matches: 10. Germline CDR1 reads KGHDR; CDR2 reads SFDVKD. Treatment noted: some 20 received Ad26.COV2.S at low or high dose, single or two shots; roughly five received placebo; per-sample allocation not given. Collection of samples fell on day 63 after the first vaccine or placebo injection. Data came from immunoSEQ multiplex PCR; TCRdb stores just in-frame clones and leaves some out. In the table there are hundreds of thousands of clones, 89% of which are singletons. Whole-study results and caveats: The study found similar non-spike TCR breadth in vaccine and placebo recipients. Measurements of TCR breadth and depth may have given underestimates of the total T cell responses.

Note on this clone: What it binds is unknown.

The sequences come from peripheral blood, collected in a trial of Ad26.COV2.S vaccine versus placebo. This receptor was identified in a person aged 18-65 years who received the Ad26.COV2.S COVID-19 vaccine or a placebo. The J gene is TRBJ2-3, the V gene TRBV24-1; 12 bases fit TRBD2. The CDR3 region has the DNA TGTGCCACCAGTGCTGCGACTAGCGGGGGACGGGGTACGCAGTATTTT. This gives the protein CATSAATSGGRGTQYF.